This T cell receptor beta chain was captured by sequencing in a study of Tregs in tolerant kidney transplant recipients. Per the germline V gene, CDR1 is SEHNR and CDR2 is FQNEAQ (reference sequence). This CDR3 contains 12 residues. Trimming removed 5 bases at V and 6 bases at J, with 11 bases between. Note on this clone: The read falls 3 residues short of the CDR3 end, and the missing part is taken from the germline J gene.

Sequenced by immunoSEQ multiplex PCR; TCRdb stores in-frame clones only, minus some. The sample includes more than 11,000 clones. Related graft donors supplied nonmyeloablative bone marrow transplants, and mixed chimerism was transient. Material: CD8+ T cells from blood (PBMCs), obtained 6 months after the transplant. The sequence was collected from a human patient who received a combined kidney and bone marrow transplant. Among the T cells, some may be from the graft donor. The genes are TRBV7-9 and TRBJ2-7; D gene uncertain. The sequenced CDR3 bases are TGTGCCAGCAGCCCCTTATCCCTCGAG. This gives the protein CASSPLSLE. The entire CDR3 protein is CASSPLSLEQYF.